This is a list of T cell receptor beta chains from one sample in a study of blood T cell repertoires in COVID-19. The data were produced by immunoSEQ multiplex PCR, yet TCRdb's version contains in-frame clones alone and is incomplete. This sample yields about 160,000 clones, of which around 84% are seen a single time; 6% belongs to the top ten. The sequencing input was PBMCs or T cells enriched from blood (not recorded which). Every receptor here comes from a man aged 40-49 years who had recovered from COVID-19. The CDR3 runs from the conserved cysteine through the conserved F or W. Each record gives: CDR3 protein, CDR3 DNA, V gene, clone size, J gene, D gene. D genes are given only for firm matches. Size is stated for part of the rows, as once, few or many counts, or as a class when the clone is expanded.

CASSLVYGDTQETQYF	TGTGCCAGCAGCTTAGTCTATGGGGACACACAAGAGACCCAGTACTTC	TRBV7-6	few	TRBJ2-5	NA
CSVERQGTYEQYF	TGCAGCGTTGAGAGGCAGGGAACATACGAGCAGTACTTC	TRBV29-1	NA	TRBJ2-7	NA
CSASPPGISGNTIYF	TGCAGTGCTAGTCCCCCAGGGATTTCTGGAAACACCATATATTTT	TRBV20-1	NA	TRBJ1-3	NA
CASSGEVQGAIGYTF	TGTGCCAGCAGCGGAGAAGTCCAAGGGGCGATCGGCTACACCTTC	TRBV7-8	NA	TRBJ1-2	NA
CASSQDDGLQKTQYF	TGTGCCAGCAGCCAAGATGACGGACTCCAGAAGACCCAGTACTTC	TRBV3-1/TRBV3-2	NA	TRBJ2-5	NA
CASSARGGLGAVAEAFF	TGTGCCAGCAGCGCCCGAGGGGGTCTGGGGGCCGTCGCTGAAGCTTTCTTT	TRBV7-2	few	TRBJ1-1	NA
CASSLDSRGYGYTF	TGTGCCAGCAGCTTAGACAGCCGCGGCTATGGCTACACCTTC	TRBV11-2	NA	TRBJ1-2	NA
CAISDMNSFRETQYF	TGTGCCATCAGTGATATGAACAGTTTCAGGGAGACCCAGTACTTC	TRBV10-3	NA	TRBJ2-5	NA
CASTPLAGDTSGANVLTF	TGTGCCAGTACTCCGCTAGCGGGGGACACCTCTGGGGCCAACGTCCTGACTTTC	TRBV19	NA	TRBJ2-6	TRBD2
CASRGQSGDRGGYTF	TGTGCCAGTAGAGGGCAATCGGGGGACAGGGGCGGCTACACCTTC	TRBV19	few	TRBJ1-2	TRBD1
CASSASGTGANYGYTF	TGTGCCAGCAGTGCCTCCGGGACGGGAGCTAACTATGGCTACACCTTC	TRBV6-4	NA	TRBJ1-2	NA
CAWSLTAGSGYTF	TGTGCCTGGAGCCTAACGGCAGGGTCTGGCTACACCTTC	TRBV30	NA	TRBJ1-2	NA
CASSPYTAGGFTDTQYF	TGTGCCAGCAGCCCCTACACGGCGGGGGGGTTCACAGATACGCAGTATTTT	TRBV3-1/TRBV3-2	NA	TRBJ2-3	TRBD2
CASSLGGLAGTEQFF	TGCGCCAGCAGCTTGGGGGGACTAGCGGGGACTGAGCAGTTCTTC	TRBV5-1	few	TRBJ2-1	TRBD2
CATSRESANEKLFF	TGTGCCACCAGCAGGGAGTCAGCTAATGAAAAACTGTTTTTT	TRBV15	few	TRBJ1-4	NA
CASSLVSGQGNNEQFF	TGTGCCAGCAGCTTGGTATCGGGACAGGGGAACAATGAGCAGTTCTTC	TRBV7-3	NA	TRBJ2-1	TRBD1
CAWAPGGGYGYTF	TGTGCCTGGGCTCCTGGGGGCGGCTATGGCTACACCTTC	TRBV30	few	TRBJ1-2	NA
CASSGDRGGYTF	TGTGCCAGCAGCGGAGACAGGGGCGGCTACACCTTC	TRBV9	NA	TRBJ1-2	TRBD1
CSASSSGTGFAGELFF	TGCAGTGCTAGTTCTTCGGGGACAGGATTCGCCGGGGAGCTGTTTTTT	TRBV20-1	NA	TRBJ2-2	TRBD1
CASTIERGTAYTF	TGCGCCAGCACCATTGAACGAGGGACAGCCTACACCTTC	TRBV5-1	NA	TRBJ1-2	TRBD1
CASSLGQAQQETQYF	TGCGCCAGCAGCTTGGGACAGGCACAGCAAGAGACCCAGTACTTC	TRBV5-1	NA	TRBJ2-5	NA
CASSIGAEKLFF	TGTGCCAGTAGTATAGGCGCTGAAAAACTGTTTTTT	TRBV19	once	TRBJ1-4	NA
CASSSRTSGDPYNEQFF	TGCGCCAGCAGCTCGAGGACTAGCGGGGACCCCTACAATGAGCAGTTCTTC	TRBV5-1	once	TRBJ2-1	TRBD2
CATRDSSGNTIYF	TGTGCCACCAGGGACAGTTCTGGAAACACCATATATTTT	TRBV15	NA	TRBJ1-3	NA
CASSLDRVTQYF	TGTGCCAGCAGTTTAGACCGGGTGACCCAGTACTTC	TRBV12-3/TRBV12-4	NA	TRBJ2-5	NA
CASSLAPGGSYEQYF	TGCGCCAGCAGCTTGGCCCCCGGGGGGTCCTACGAGCAGTACTTC	TRBV5-1	NA	TRBJ2-7	TRBD2
CASSQVGRTGASIQYF	TGTGCCAGCAGCCAAGTAGGAAGGACAGGGGCCAGCATTCAGTACTTC	TRBV3-1/TRBV3-2	NA	TRBJ2-4	TRBD1
CASGGQTQETQYF	TGCGCCAGCGGCGGGCAGACTCAAGAGACCCAGTACTTC	TRBV5-1	NA	TRBJ2-5	NA
CASSHRGEMGDTQYF	TGTGCCAGCAGCCATCGGGGGGAGATGGGAGATACGCAGTATTTT	TRBV14	NA	TRBJ2-3	TRBD2
CAWNRLASTDTQYF	TGTGCCTGGAATAGACTAGCTAGCACAGATACGCAGTATTTT	TRBV30	NA	TRBJ2-3	TRBD2
CASSIDDRGVEAFF	TGTGCCAGTAGTATAGATGACAGGGGAGTTGAAGCTTTCTTT	TRBV19	NA	TRBJ1-1	TRBD1
CASNKGGGFYEQYF	TGTGCCAGCAACAAAGGGGGGGGTTTCTACGAGCAGTACTTC	TRBV7-2	NA	TRBJ2-7	NA
CASSPPRVSRSYTEAFF	TGTGCCAGTAGTCCCCCCAGGGTTTCCAGGAGCTACACTGAAGCTTTCTTT	TRBV19	few	TRBJ1-1	NA
CASSSTGLADEQYF	TGTGCCAGCAGCTCCACGGGACTAGCGGACGAGCAGTACTTC	TRBV7-3	NA	TRBJ2-7	TRBD2
CASSSDGRGNQPQHF	TGTGCCAGCAGCTCGGACGGAAGGGGTAATCAGCCCCAGCATTTT	TRBV11-2	NA	TRBJ1-5	NA
CASSQDRGRGSRDTEAFF	TGTGCCAGCAGCCAAGATCGCGGCAGGGGAAGTAGGGACACTGAAGCTTTCTTT	TRBV3-1/TRBV3-2	NA	TRBJ1-1	NA
CASSIVAGKGTEAFF	TGTGCCAGTAGTATAGTGGCAGGGAAAGGCACTGAAGCTTTCTTT	TRBV19	NA	TRBJ1-1	NA
CASSLEGGQYQPQHF	TGCGCCAGCAGCTTGGAAGGGGGACAGTATCAGCCCCAGCATTTT	TRBV5-1	NA	TRBJ1-5	TRBD1
CAWSVRQAGTSNQPQHF	TGTGCCTGGAGTGTACGACAGGCTGGTACGAGCAATCAGCCCCAGCATTTT	TRBV30	NA	TRBJ1-5	NA
CASIRGQMNTGELFF	TGTGCCAGCATTAGGGGACAGATGAACACCGGGGAGCTGTTTTTT	TRBV2	NA	TRBJ2-2	TRBD1
CASSLASGGARNEQFF	TGCGCCAGCAGCTTGGCTAGCGGGGGGGCCCGCAATGAGCAGTTCTTC	TRBV5-1	few	TRBJ2-1	TRBD2
CASSPQGANTEAFF	TGTGCCAGCAGCCCCCAGGGGGCGAACACTGAAGCTTTCTTT	TRBV7-3	NA	TRBJ1-1	TRBD1
CASSLTYRGLGETQYF	TGTGCCAGCAGCTTAACCTACAGGGGGCTCGGTGAGACCCAGTACTTC	TRBV11-2	NA	TRBJ2-5	TRBD1
CASSLSLAGYTDTQYF	TGTGCCAGCAGTTTATCGCTAGCGGGGTACACAGATACGCAGTATTTT	TRBV27	NA	TRBJ2-3	TRBD2
CSVAKTGVSTDTQYF	TGCAGCGTAGCTAAGACAGGAGTTAGCACAGATACGCAGTATTTT	TRBV29-1	NA	TRBJ2-3	NA
CASSRTGTELYEQYF	TGTGCCAGCTCACGAACCGGGACAGAACTCTACGAGCAGTACTTC	TRBV18	once	TRBJ2-7	TRBD1
CASRTGPYEQYF	TGTGCCAGCAGGACAGGGCCCTACGAGCAGTACTTC	TRBV27	NA	TRBJ2-7	TRBD1
CASSPRTGGYGYTF	TGCGCCAGCAGCCCGAGGACAGGCGGGTATGGCTACACCTTC	TRBV5-1	few	TRBJ1-2	TRBD1